This passage covers 27 T cell receptor beta chains from one sample sequenced in a study of shared clonotypes between healthy human individuals. Profiling relied on immunoSEQ multiplex PCR, and the TCRdb table lists in-frame clones only, not all of them. The sample has about 2,500,000 clones; around 90% are singletons. The sample taken for sequencing was naive CD4+ T cells sorted from blood. Subset indicated: CD45RA+ positively selected. These receptors all come from a man younger than 35 in good health.

This chain connects TRBV7-2 to TRBJ1-2; D may be TRBD1 (5 bases). V shed 1 base and J shed 5 bases, with 14 bases lying between them. The CDR3 runs to 15 residues. Germline values: CDR1 SGHTA, CDR2 FQGNSA. CDR3 in DNA: TGTGCCAGCAGCTTAGACAGGAGCCACTTTTATGGCTACACCTTC. Translated, it gives CASSLDRSHFYGYTF.

This clone was counted between two and nine times. V and J are TRBV7-9 and TRBJ1-1, with D possibly matching TRBD1 (5 bases). Germline CDR1 reads SEHNR; CDR2 reads FQNEAQ (reference sequence). This CDR3 region has 15 residues. The ends were cut back, 4 bases at V and 0 bases at J, with 12 bases in the middle. The CDR3 DNA follows: TGTGCCAGCAGCTCAAAGGGGATTATGAACACTGAAGCTTTCTTT. The encoded protein is CASSSKGIMNTEAFF.

This chain links TRBV11-2 with TRBJ1-4, with TRBD1 matching over 10 bases. The length of the CDR3 is 15 residues. Germline lookup yields CDR1 SGHAT and CDR2 FQNNGV. V gave up 2 bases and J gave up 5 bases; unmatched junction bases: 2. The CDR3 sequence is CASSLMGQGNEKLFF. CDR3 bases: TGTGCCAGCAGCTTAATGGGACAGGGGAATGAAAAACTGTTTTTT.

For this clone: The junction shows a germline mismatch at one end, possibly a read error. V is TRBV30 and J is TRBJ2-6; tentatively, D is TRBD1 or TRBD2 (6 bases each). Germline CDR1 is GTSNPN and CDR2 is SVGIG (reference sequence). The CDR3 consists of 18 residues. The CDR3, as DNA: TGTGCCTGGAGTCCCGGGGACATATTATCTCCGGGGGCCGACGTCCTGACTTTC. This gives the protein CAWSPGDILSPGADVLTF.

The chain joins TRBV7-9 to TRBJ2-1, with D maybe TRBD2 (6 bases). The germline gives CDR1 SEHNR, CDR2 FQNEAQ (reference sequence). The CDR3 extends over 16 amino acids. V was trimmed by 5 bases and J by 3 bases, leaving 17 bases between them. CDR3 region: CASSPNSLANYNEQFF. The CDR3, as DNA: TGTGCCAGCAGCCCTAATAGCCTAGCGAACTACAATGAGCAGTTCTTC.

V and J are TRBV28 and TRBJ1-1, with 9 bases that match TRBD1. The V segment lost 3 bases and the J segment 4 bases; nucleotides outside the gene matches: 6. Germline CDR1 and CDR2: MDHEN and SYDVKM. The CDR3 totals 15 residues. In nucleotides, the CDR3 is TGTGCCAGCAGTTTTCGCACGACAGGGGGCACTGAAGCTTTCTTT. Residues: CASSFRTTGGTEAFF.

The chain uses TRBV2 and TRBJ1-4; tentative D call: TRBD1 (6 bases). CDR1 SNHLY and CDR2 FYNNEI come from the germline V gene. The CDR3 contains 15 residues. Trimming shortened V by 3 bases and J by 7 bases, and 15 bases separated the two germline ends. The CDR3 is CASSEERRGGEKLFF. The DNA for the CDR3 is TGTGCCAGCAGTGAGGAGCGCAGGGGTGGTGAAAAACTGTTTTTT.

V is TRBV5-8 and J is TRBJ2-3, with D maybe TRBD2 (5 bases). The V end lost 3 bases, the J end lost 4 bases, and 15 bases lay between the germline ends. CDR3 length: 15 amino acids. The germline V gene has CDR1 SGHTS and CDR2 YDEGEE. This CDR3 is CASSSLGLQADTQYF. The CDR3 nucleotides are TGTGCCAGCAGCTCACTAGGCCTGCAGGCAGATACGCAGTATTTT.

The chain uses TRBV9 and TRBJ2-5; no clear D. The last part of the DNA fits TRBJ2-7 better; the J call may be wrong. Germline V gene data show CDR1 as SGDLS and CDR2 as YYNGEE. The CDR3 is 15 residues long. The CDR3 DNA sequence: TGTGCCAGCAGCGTAGTGCCGGTCGATCCCGGCGAGCAGTACTTC. It encodes CASSVVPVDPGEQYF.

The chain couples TRBV7-2 to TRBJ2-5; a possible D gene is TRBD1 (6 bases). The CDR3 extends over 14 amino acids. The V end was cut by 5 bases, the J end by 3 bases, with 13 bases between. Germline lookup yields CDR1 SGHTA and CDR2 FQGNSA. CDR3: CASSPFRGKETQYF. Here the CDR3 DNA reads TGTGCCAGCAGCCCCTTCAGGGGAAAAGAGACCCAGTACTTC. Filled out from reference TRBV7-2 and TRBJ2-5, the complete variable domain reads GAGVSQSPSNKVTEKGKDVELRCDPISGHTALYWYRQSLGQGLEFLIYFQGNSAPDKSGLPSDRFSAERTGGSVSTLTIQRTQQEDSAVYLCASSPFRGKETQYFGPGTRLLVL.

The chain employs TRBV6-1 and TRBJ2-1; D perhaps matches TRBD2 (5 bases). Germline lookup yields CDR1 MNHNS and CDR2 SASEGT. The CDR3 totals 15 residues. The V end was cut by 0 bases, the J end by 9 bases, with 15 bases between. In nucleotides, the CDR3 is TGTGCCAGCAGTGAAGCCAGCGGAAGCTTGTTTGAGCAGTTCTTC. The encoded protein is CASSEASGSLFEQFF.

This sequence joins TRBV28 and TRBJ1-5; D gene unclear. Trimming removed 7 bases at V and 4 bases at J, with 14 bases between. The CDR3 runs 14 residues. In germline, CDR1 is MDHEN, CDR2 SYDVKM. The CDR3 reads CASTWESGNQPQHF. The CDR3 coding sequence is TGTGCCAGCACGTGGGAGTCTGGTAATCAGCCCCAGCATTTT.

This chain joins TRBV9 and TRBJ1-2, with no clear D. This CDR3 has 16 amino acids. V lost 0 bases and J lost 1, with 13 bases in between. Germline CDR1 SGDLS, CDR2 YYNGEE. Here the CDR3 DNA reads TGTGCCAGCAGCGTAGACAGCCTAGCGTTTAACTATGGCTACACCTTC. This translates into CASSVDSLAFNYGYTF.

V and J are TRBV27 and TRBJ2-3, with D tentatively TRBD2 (5 bases). The germline CDR1 and CDR2 sequences are MNHEY and SMNVEV (reference sequence). The CDR3 length is 15 residues. Trimming left V 5 bases short and J 1 base short, with 13 bases between. The DNA for the CDR3 is TGTGCCAGCAGTCCCCCACTAGTCCGCACAGATACGCAGTATTTT. Translating it yields CASSPPLVRTDTQYF.

A single count supports this clone. The chain recombines TRBV7-9 with TRBJ2-3; D might be TRBD2 (5 bases). The CDR3 sequence is 17 residues long. V lost 5 bases, J lost 0 bases, and 18 bases lay in between. Germline loops: CDR1 SEHNR, CDR2 FQNEAQ (reference sequence). Here the CDR3 reads CASSPDFFSTSTDTQYF. The DNA of the CDR3 is TGTGCCAGCAGCCCGGACTTTTTTTCGACTAGCACAGATACGCAGTATTTT.

This clone was picked up a small number of times. The sample contains more than one DNA sequence encoding this CDR3. The rearrangement links TRBV7-9 to TRBJ1-1; D ambiguous. Trimming left V 0 bases short and J 4 bases short, with 6 bases between. The CDR3 length is 13 residues. Germline V gene lookup returns CDR1 SEHNR and CDR2 FQNEAQ (reference sequence). In DNA, the CDR3 is TGTGCCAGCAGCTTAGCTCAAGGCACTGAAGCTTTCTTT. Translation: CASSLAQGTEAFF.

The table lists this clone with a few counts. The V and J genes are TRBV30 and TRBJ1-2; no clear D gene. V lost 2 bases and J 5 bases, leaving 15 bases between the germline ends. The CDR3 runs to 14 residues. Germline CDR1 is GTSNPN and CDR2 is SVGIG (reference sequence). The CDR3 spells CAWSLAAPGYGYTF. CDR3 in DNA: TGTGCCTGGAGTCTCGCAGCGCCGGGGTATGGCTACACCTTC.

This clone has only one observation. This chain links TRBV19 with TRBJ1-6; D remains unclear. Deletions cut 5 bases from V and 6 bases from J, with 14 bases between. In germline, CDR1 is LNHDA, CDR2 SQIVND (reference sequence). The CDR3 sequence is 15 residues long. The CDR3 loop is CASSAGVPGNSPLHF. Here the CDR3 DNA reads TGTGCCAGTAGTGCCGGGGTTCCCGGTAATTCACCCCTCCACTTT. The whole variable domain, remainder taken from reference TRBV19 and TRBJ1-6, is DGGITQSPKYLFRKEGQNVTLSCEQNLNHDAMYWYRQDPGQGLRLIYYSQIVNDFQKGDIAEGYSVSREKKESFPLTVTSAQKNPTAFYLCASSAGVPGNSPLHFGNGTRLTVT.

The V call is TRBV28, the J call TRBJ2-3; 11 positions agree with TRBD2. V lost 6 bases to trimming and J lost 0 bases; unmatched junction nucleotides: 11. This CDR3 comprises 18 residues. The germline CDR1 and CDR2 sequences are MDHEN and SYDVKM. Written as DNA, the CDR3 is TGTGCCAGCAGCTTTTTTTGGGGGACTAGCGGTAGCACAGATACGCAGTATTTT. This translates into CASSFFWGTSGSTDTQYF.

V and J are TRBV27 and TRBJ2-7, with no clear D. This CDR3 is 15 amino acids long. Germline CDR1 reads MNHEY; CDR2 reads SMNVEV (reference sequence). The V and J ends lost 3 bases and 2 bases respectively, with 14 bases between them. CDR3 region: CASSFTAWLAYEQYF. The CDR3 nucleotides read TGTGCCAGCAGTTTCACGGCCTGGCTAGCCTACGAGCAGTACTTC.

As for this clone: Other nucleotide sequences from this sample produce the same CDR3. V usage is TRBV30 and J usage is TRBJ1-5; D might be TRBD1 (5 bases). The germline gives CDR1 GTSNPN, CDR2 SVGIG (reference sequence). V was cut by 0 bases and J by 6 bases, with 9 bases left in between. The CDR3 totals 13 residues. CDR3 in amino acids: CAWSVAGGQPQHF. The CDR3 coding sequence is TGTGCCTGGAGTGTAGCGGGGGGTCAGCCCCAGCATTTT.

The rearrangement joins TRBV5-4 to TRBJ2-6, with TRBD2 matching 7 bases. Germline V CDR1 and CDR2: SGHNT, YYREEE (reference sequence). Trimming at V came to 3 bases and at J to 0 bases, leaving 0 bases not matched to a gene. This CDR3 has 15 residues. This CDR3 reads CASSWDYSGANVLTF. For the CDR3, the DNA is TGTGCCAGCAGCTGGGACTACTCTGGGGCCAACGTCCTGACTTTC.

This chain connects TRBV6-1 to TRBJ1-1; D may be TRBD1 (6 bases). The CDR3 runs to 14 residues. Germline V gene data show CDR1 as MNHNS and CDR2 as SASEGT. Trimming shortened V by 6 bases and J by 4 bases, and 15 bases separated the two germline ends. CDR3 bases: TGTGCCAGCAGCCTACGGGGGGGCCCCACTGAAGCTTTCTTT. This sequence encodes CASSLRGGPTEAFF.

The chain carries TRBV18 and TRBJ1-2; D unclear. Germline V gene data show CDR1 as KGHSH and CDR2 as LQKENI. Trimming removed 3 bases at V and 9 bases at J, with 17 bases between. This CDR3 contains 14 residues. The CDR3 region has the DNA TGTGCCAGCTCACCGATGCTAACGGACGACAGCTACACCTTC. Its translation is CASSPMLTDDSYTF. Complete variable domain (other parts from reference TRBV18 and TRBJ1-2): NAGVMQNPRHLVRRRGQEARLRCSPMKGHSHVYWYRQLPEEGLKFMVYLQKENIIDESGMPKERFSAEFPKEGPSILRIQQVVRGDSAAYFCASSPMLTDDSYTFGSGTRLTVV.

The chain uses TRBV9 and TRBJ2-2, with D unclear. Trimming removed 0 bases from V and 8 bases from J, with 8 bases in between. The CDR3 is made up of 13 amino acids. Germline CDR1 reads SGDLS; CDR2 reads YYNGEE. The DNA for the CDR3 is TGTGCCAGCAGCGTAGTATTGTCTGGGGAGCTGTTTTTT. This gives the protein CASSVVLSGELFF. The full variable domain, in which reference TRBV9 and TRBJ2-2 provide the parts outside the CDR3, is DSGVTQTPKHLITATGQRVTLRCSPRSGDLSVYWYQQSLDQGLQFLIQYYNGEERAKGNILERFSAQQFPDLHSELNLSSLELGDSALYFCASSVVLSGELFFGEGSRLTVL.

This chain uses TRBV19 with TRBJ2-3; the D gene is possibly TRBD2 (5 bases). V lost 7 bases and J lost 4, with 15 bases in between. CDR1 and CDR2 (germline): LNHDA, SQIVND (reference sequence). This CDR3 region has 14 residues. The CDR3 spells CASNREVESDTQYF. The DNA for the CDR3 is TGTGCCAGTAATCGGGAAGTAGAGTCAGATACGCAGTATTTT.

The chain combines TRBV18 with TRBJ1-5, with 7 bases aligning to TRBD1. Germline V lookup: CDR1 KGHSH, CDR2 LQKENI. V dropped 3 bases and J dropped 1; count of bases not matched to a gene: 3. The CDR3 extends over 15 amino acids. As DNA, the CDR3 is TGTGCCAGCTCACCCGCGGACAGGAGCAATCAGCCCCAGCATTTT. As protein: CASSPADRSNQPQHF.